Listed here is a single T cell receptor (beta chain). This clonotype has only a few counts. Its recognized antigen is unknown. There are no base qualities to consult, and no much larger clone falls within one base. The time point label, read with the paper, signifies: sample taken at primary tumor resection. TCR sequencing used whole RNA extracted from tumor and nontumor lung tissue, or from cryopreserved PBMC samples, without cell sorting. The donors were 65 to 85 patients from the lung TRACERx cohort who had early-stage, untreated non-small cell lung cancer. Patients were selected for TCR sequencing only if sufficient RNA was available from at least two tumor regions. CDR3 length: 15 amino acids, cysteine to phenylalanine. CDR3 DNA only is kept here, 45 bases in frame from base 1. Germline trimming amounts to 5 bases on V and 7 bases on J, with 13 as the count of junction bases outside the gene matches.

These data are taken from a study of spatial heterogeneity in lung cancer (dated by TCRdb to about 2019). As for the study more broadly: Beta-chain transcripts were consistently detected in greater numbers than alpha-chain transcripts, which likely reflects a higher abundance of beta-chain transcripts. Both alpha and beta chains were TCR-sequenced in samples taken at surgery, namely 220 tumor regions, 62 to 65 matched nontumor lung samples and about 54 PBMC samples. In the raw uncorrected reads, each unique combination of TCR and UMI appeared more than ten times on average. The study linked features of the TCR repertoire to counts of nonsynonymous mutations, which were determined by whole-exome sequencing of tumor tissue. TCR alpha and beta repertoires were quantitatively compared across multiple tumor regions, matched nontumor lung and blood in non-small cell lung cancer. Overall study outcomes, separate from this receptor: Ubiquitous expanded tumor TCRs were detected in blood more often at tumor resection than at routine follow-up. Confirming at a functional level the hypothesis that regional TCRs recognize regional mutations was considered to require additional single-cell paired TCR alpha and beta sequencing.

Libraries were built with 5' RACE. The sequencer was a NextSeq 500. The TCR library protocol attached a unique molecular identifier to each TCR cDNA molecule to allow correction of PCR and sequencing errors. Turning to the authors' computational methods: TCR identification, UMI-based error correction and CDR3 extraction were performed with Decombinator tools. Expanded TCRs were defined as those above a frequency of 2 per 1,000, corresponding to the top 1% of the tumor frequency distribution. Each repertoire was subsampled 100 times to 5,000 TCRs, after which Renyi diversity was computed with the R vegan package. CDR3 similarity networks were built from amino acid triplet string-kernel similarity, with CDR3s being connected when pairwise similarity was above 0.82. TCRdb reprocessing: public reads trimmed at Q25 with fastp, clones called with MiXCR, in-frame beta chains kept. Every distinct CDR3 protein forms one entry, paired with its most common genes and DNA. TCRdb, not the original authors, processed these V and J calls. Present in this sample are about 3,900 distinct CDR3 sequences, 18% of which were seen just once. The ten largest clonotypes hold approximately 72% of the sample.

Material: PBMCs, obtained at surgery. The rearrangement combines TRBV12-3 or TRBV12-4 with TRBJ1-2; the central 7 bases match TRBD1. This clonotype was obtained from a male donor with early-stage non-small cell lung cancer. CDR3 region: CASSPNPTGYIGYTF. The nucleotide sequence is given as TGTGCCAGCAGTCCCAACCCGACAGGGTATATTGGCTACACCTTC.